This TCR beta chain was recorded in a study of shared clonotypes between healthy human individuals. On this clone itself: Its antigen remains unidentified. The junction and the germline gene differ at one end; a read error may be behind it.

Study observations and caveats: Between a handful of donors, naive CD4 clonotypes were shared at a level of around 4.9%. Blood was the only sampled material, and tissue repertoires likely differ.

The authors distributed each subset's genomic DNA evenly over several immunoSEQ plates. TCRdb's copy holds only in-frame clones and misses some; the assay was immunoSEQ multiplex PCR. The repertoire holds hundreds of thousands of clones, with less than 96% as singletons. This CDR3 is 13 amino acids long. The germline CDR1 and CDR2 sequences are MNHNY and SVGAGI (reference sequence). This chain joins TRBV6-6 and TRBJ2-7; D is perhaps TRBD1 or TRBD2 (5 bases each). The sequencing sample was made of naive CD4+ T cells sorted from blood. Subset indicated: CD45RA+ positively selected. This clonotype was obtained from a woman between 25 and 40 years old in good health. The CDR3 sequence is CASTRTLLGEIIF. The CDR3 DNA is TGTGCCAGCACCCGGACCCTATTGGGGGAGATTATCTTC.